This T cell receptor beta chain stems from a study of T cell repertoires in cytomegalovirus infection. Via MiXCR, TCRdb re-called the reads, giving one row per CDR3 protein. Of around 710,000 distinct CDR3 sequences detected, 29% appear once; the ten largest clones hold around 13%. The study, taken as a whole, reports: Summed frequency of public TCR beta families distinguished CMV carriers with the relevant HLA.

This clonotype occurred a few times. Its matching antigen is unknown. The V end lost 3 bases, the J end lost 6 bases, and 15 bases lay between the germline ends. The CDR3 has 16 amino acids. The gene calls are TRBV12-3 or TRBV12-4 and TRBJ1-6, with a tentative D call TRBD1 (5 bases). The material sequenced was cultured CD8+ T cells from PBMCs, taken from culture after CMV antigen stimulation. This receptor was taken from a human donor in good health (CMV status not recorded). Some clones in this sample may be carry-over from other donors' samples. The CDR3 sequence is CASSLRGRGFNSPLHF. The CDR3 nucleotides are TGTGCCAGCAGTTTGAGGGGACGAGGATTTAATTCACCCCTCCACTTT.